One and the same sample provided the 9 T cell receptor beta chains below, sequenced in a study of chemoradiotherapy in HPV16-positive cancers (dated by TCRdb to between 2021 and 2024). Library generation was performed with the immunoSEQ multiplex PCR assay. This is the immuneACCESS table as TCRdb keeps it, with only in-frame sequences that have V and J called. A part of the clones is gone; compared with another copy, unresolved V genes explain less than half, and the rest is unexplained. For this sample there are about 25,000 clones; approximately 92% appear just once. 22% of the sample is in the top ten clones. The specimen comprised blood, sampled from a patient who underwent chemoradiotherapy. The origin of the receptors is a human donor with HPV-associated anogenital cancer.

CDR3 sequence (DNA): TGTGCCAGCAGCTCGTATCCTAGCGGACTGTTTTTT. Its translation: CASSSYPSGLFF. The chain carries TRBV7-2 and TRBJ1-4; unclear D gene. The CDR3 extends over 12 amino acids. V lost 4 bases and J lost 13, with 13 bases in between. CDR1 SGHTA and CDR2 FQGNSA come from the germline V gene.

The J gene is TRBJ2-1, the V gene TRBV2; 7 nucleotides agree with TRBD1. CDR1 is SNHLY and CDR2 is FYNNEI in the germline V gene. V was pared by 5 bases and J by 7 bases, with 11 bases of the junction left unmatched. The CDR3 covers 15 residues. CDR3 in amino acids: CASSSNRGLANEQFF. CDR3 DNA: TGTGCCAGCAGTTCAAACAGGGGCCTCGCGAATGAGCAGTTCTTC. Full variable domain (missing parts from reference TRBV2 and TRBJ2-1): EPEVTQTPSHQVTQMGQEVILRCVPISNHLYFYWYRQILGQKVEFLVSFYNNEISEKSEIFDDQFSVERPDGSNFTLKIRSTKLEDSAMYFCASSSNRGLANEQFFGPGTRLTVL.

This clone has just a few counts. The V call is TRBV7-9, the J call TRBJ2-1; D is possibly TRBD2 (5 bases). Trimming took 6 bases from V and 0 from J, leaving 12 bases between them. The CDR3 is made up of 15 amino acids. Per germline, CDR1 SEHNR and CDR2 FQNEAQ (reference sequence). Here the CDR3 reads CASRGAESSYNEQFF. The DNA for the CDR3 is TGTGCCAGCAGGGGAGCGGAAAGCTCCTACAATGAGCAGTTCTTC.

This chain connects TRBV27 to TRBJ2-7, with D unclear. The germline gives CDR1 MNHEY, CDR2 SMNVEV (reference sequence). The CDR3 has 13 residues. The V gene lost 2 bases and the J gene lost 2 bases, with 7 bases spanning the gap. CDR3 in DNA: TGTGCCAGCAGTTTAAGTCCAACCTACGAGCAGTACTTC. This translates into CASSLSPTYEQYF.

The chain uses TRBV11-2 and TRBJ2-1; TRBD1 might be the D (6 bases). There are 15 residues in the CDR3. Germline assignment: CDR1 SGHAT and CDR2 FQNNGV. V lost 0 bases to trimming and J lost 8 bases, with 14 bases between them. CDR3 DNA sequence: TGTGCCAGCAGCTTAGAAGGACAGCCCTGGGATGAGCAGTTCTTC. It is translated as CASSLEGQPWDEQFF.

The J gene is TRBJ2-7, the V gene TRBV5-6; 8 nucleotides line up with TRBD1. Germline CDR1 SGHDT, CDR2 YYEEEE. This CDR3 is built from 15 residues. V shed 4 bases, J shed 2 bases, and the junction held 8 bases outside the gene matches. CDR3 DNA: TGTGCCAGCAGCCCTGGACAGGGAGGCCCCTACGAGCAGTACTTC. It yields the protein CASSPGQGGPYEQYF. Complete variable domain (other parts from reference TRBV5-6 and TRBJ2-7): DAGVTQSPTHLIKTRGQQVTLRCSPKSGHDTVSWYQQALGQGPQFIFQYYEEEERQRGNFPDRFSGHQFPNYSSELNVNALLLGDSALYLCASSPGQGGPYEQYFGPGTRLTVT.

The rearrangement links TRBV7-2 to TRBJ1-3; weak D call: TRBD1 (6 bases). The germline CDR1 and CDR2 sequences are SGHTA and FQGNSA. V was shortened by 7 bases and J by 0 bases, with 13 bases between the two germline ends. There are 15 residues in the CDR3. The CDR3 region is CASTLTGISGNTIYF. The CDR3 DNA sequence: TGTGCCAGCACCCTCACAGGGATCTCTGGAAACACCATATATTTT.

This chain joins TRBV11-2 and TRBJ2-5, with 9 bases that match TRBD2. CDR3 size: 16 residues. Per the germline V gene, CDR1 is SGHAT and CDR2 is FQNNGV. V was clipped by 6 bases and J by 0 bases; unmatched bases: 8. The CDR3 DNA follows: TGTGCCAGCAGTCCTCAGCGGGGGGCGTACCAAGAGACCCAGTACTTC. The encoded protein is CASSPQRGAYQETQYF.

This chain joins TRBV4-2 and TRBJ1-1; TRBD1 aligns across 8 bases. V shed 2 bases and J 5 bases; nucleotides not matched to a gene: 10. The V gene's germline CDR1 is LGHNA and CDR2 YNFKEQ. The CDR3 sequence is 16 residues long. CDR3 bases: TGTGCCAGCAGCCAACCAGGGGGCGCCGGAAGGACTGAAGCTTTCTTT. Amino acids: CASSQPGGAGRTEAFF.